This T cell receptor (beta chain) was sequenced in a study of blood T cells in healthy people across ages. Whole-study context: About one barcoded beta molecule was captured per two T cells (by template switching).

Germline V gives CDR1 SEHNR, CDR2 FQNEAQ (reference sequence). The CDR3 extends over 15 amino acids. V lost 4 bases and J lost 6; bases outside the gene matches: 10. Broader study findings: In long-lived donors, naive CD4+ cell counts and diversity exceeded those of aged donors.

A sample-barcoded 5' primer and a J-beta primer mix were used in a second PCR of roughly 7 to 12 cycles. TCRdb redid the calling of the 5' RACE reads with MiXCR, one entry per CDR3 protein. The repertoire has 780,000 or so distinct CDR3 sequences, about 56% of them found once; the top ten carry about 26%. A remark on this clonotype: Its antigen is unknown.

V usage is TRBV7-9 and J usage is TRBJ1-1, with 8 nucleotides matching TRBD1. The source of this sequence is a man between 35 and 55 years old in good health. The sample taken for sequencing was blood. In DNA form, the CDR3 reads TGTGCCAGCAGCTCCGAAACAGGGGGACCCTCTGAAGCTTTCTTT. It encodes CASSSETGGPSEAFF.